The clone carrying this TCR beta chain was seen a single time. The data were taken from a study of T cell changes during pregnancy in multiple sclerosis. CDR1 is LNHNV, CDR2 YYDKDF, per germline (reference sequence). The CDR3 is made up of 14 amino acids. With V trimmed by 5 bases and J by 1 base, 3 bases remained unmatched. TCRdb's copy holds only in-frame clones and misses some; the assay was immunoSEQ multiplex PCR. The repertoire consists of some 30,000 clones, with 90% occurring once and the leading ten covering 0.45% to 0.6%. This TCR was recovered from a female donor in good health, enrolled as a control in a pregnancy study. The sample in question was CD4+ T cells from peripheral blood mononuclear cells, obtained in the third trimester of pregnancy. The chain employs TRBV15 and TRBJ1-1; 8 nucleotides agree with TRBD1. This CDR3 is CATSRTGTNTEAFF. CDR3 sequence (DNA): TGTGCCACCAGCCGGACAGGGACGAACACTGAAGCTTTCTTT.